These T cell receptor beta chains were read from a single sample in a study of breast tumors, draining lymph nodes, adjacent tissues. TCRdb analysed the multiplex PCR reads with MiXCR anew, one entry per CDR3 protein. The sample gives some 100,000 distinct CDR3 sequences, 20% to 25% of which show up once; less than 1.5% is in the top ten. What was sequenced was axillary lymph node tissue. Source of these receptors: a female donor with breast cancer. Some clones in this sample may be carry-over from other donors' samples. Each CDR3 is given with its conserved first and last residue. D genes are given only for firm matches. Where a row states a size, it is once, few, many or the class of an expanded clone; other rows omit it.

TRBJ2-5,TRBV5-5,TRBD2,.,CASRQTGGGARETQYF,TGTGCCAGCAGACAAACGGGGGGGGGCGCGAGGGAGACCCAGTACTTC
TRBJ2-7,TRBV6-1,TRBD1,many,CASSEATGGFEQYF,TGTGCCAGCAGTGAAGCTACAGGGGGCTTCGAGCAGTACTTC
TRBJ1-2,TRBV5-6,TRBD1,many,CASSWTGDNGYTF,TGTGCCAGCAGCTGGACAGGGGATAATGGCTACACCTTC
TRBJ2-3,TRBV6-2/TRBV6-3,TRBD2,.,CASSTGWGGAADTQYF,TGTGCCAGCAGTACTGGATGGGGGGGAGCTGCAGATACGCAGTATTTT
TRBJ2-1,TRBV7-9,.,many,CASSLAGVDEQFF,TGTGCCAGCAGCTTAGCGGGCGTCGATGAGCAGTTCTTC
TRBJ1-3,TRBV19,.,many,CASSKAASGNTIYF,TGTGCCAGTAGTAAAGCAGCCTCTGGAAACACCATATATTTT
TRBJ1-1,TRBV20-1,.,.,CSASQLRRAGTTTEAFF,TGCAGTGCTAGCCAGCTCCGCAGAGCCGGGACAACGACTGAAGCTTTCTTT
TRBJ1-3,TRBV3-1,.,.,CTSSQATGGGNTIYF,TGTACCAGCAGCCAAGCAACAGGTGGTGGAAACACCATATATTTT
TRBJ2-1,TRBV19,TRBD1,many,CASSPDRGRVNEQFF,TGTGCCAGTAGTCCTGACAGGGGGCGCGTGAATGAGCAGTTCTTC
TRBJ2-2,TRBV27,.,.,CASSFLPGELFF,TGTGCCAGCAGTTTCCTCCCCGGGGAGCTGTTTTTT
TRBJ2-2,TRBV6-6,TRBD2,few,CASRTDPGLAGGRDTGELFF,TGTGCCAGCAGAACTGATCCGGGACTAGCGGGAGGGAGGGACACCGGGGAGCTGTTTTTT
TRBJ2-3,TRBV7-9,.,many,CASSPTRGFGADTQYF,TGTGCCAGCAGTCCGACCAGGGGATTCGGGGCAGATACGCAGTATTTT
TRBJ2-3,TRBV5-4,.,few,CASSLRGLRGTDTQYF,TGTGCCAGCAGCTTGAGAGGTTTGCGTGGCACAGATACGCAGTATTTT
TRBJ1-2,TRBV2,.,many,CASSVTGGYGYTF,TGTGCCAGCAGTGTAACAGGAGGATATGGCTACACCTTC
TRBJ1-2,TRBV5-1,TRBD1,many,CASSLSLGTGRAYGYTF,TGCGCCAGCAGCTTGAGTTTGGGGACAGGGAGAGCCTATGGCTACACCTTC
TRBJ1-6,TRBV9,.,many,CASSVGGDYSYNSPLHF,TGTGCCAGCAGCGTAGGCGGCGACTACTCCTATAATTCACCCCTCCACTTT
TRBJ2-5,TRBV20-1,TRBD2,many,CSFRALLAGTQETQYF,TGCAGCTTCCGGGCCCTCCTAGCGGGGACCCAAGAGACCCAGTACTTC
TRBJ2-7,TRBV7-2,TRBD1,once,CASSVLPGDSHSHEQYF,TGTGCCAGCAGCGTACTTCCAGGGGACAGCCATAGCCACGAGCAGTACTTC
TRBJ2-7,TRBV5-5,TRBD2,.,CASSNSIAGGGEQHF,TGTGCCAGCAGCAATTCCATAGCGGGAGGGGGGGAGCAGCACTTC
TRBJ1-2,TRBV4-2,TRBD1,many,CASSQDGIKQGNYGYTF,TGTGCCAGCAGCCAAGATGGGATCAAACAGGGGAACTATGGCTACACCTTC
TRBJ1-5,TRBV10-3,.,many,CAISESEQPQHF,TGTGCCATCAGTGAGTCGGAACAGCCCCAGCATTTT
TRBJ2-1,TRBV6-5,.,few,CASENSYNEQFF,TGTGCCAGCGAGAACTCCTACAATGAGCAGTTCTTC
TRBJ2-7,TRBV7-9,TRBD1,many,CASSSRQGSYEQYF,TGTGCCAGCAGCAGCCGACAGGGTTCCTACGAGCAGTACTTC
TRBJ2-1,TRBV30,TRBD2,many,CAWSVGGNNEQFF,TGTGCCTGGAGTGTGGGGGGGAACAATGAGCAGTTCTTC
TRBJ1-5,TRBV18,.,.,CASSPGRYPLPQHF,TGTGCCAGCTCACCGGGCAGATACCCTCTTCCCCAGCATTTT
TRBJ2-5,TRBV29-1,TRBD1,many,CSVAWDRSLGAQYF,TGCAGCGTTGCCTGGGACAGGTCCTTGGGGGCCCAGTACTTC
TRBJ2-5,TRBV9,.,many,CASSVAGTTQETQYF,TGTGCCAGCAGCGTAGCCGGGACAACGCAAGAGACCCAGTACTTC
TRBJ2-2,TRBV18,.,few,CASSPGAEGTGELFF,TGTGCCAGCTCACCAGGGGCGGAGGGCACCGGGGAGCTGTTTTTT
TRBJ2-3,TRBV27,.,.,CASSPPTGSKRDTQYF,TGTGCCAGCAGTCCACCGACAGGATCGAAAAGAGATACGCAGTATTTT
TRBJ2-2,TRBV6-2/TRBV6-3,.,.,CASSYSSHFGELFF,TGTGCCAGCAGTTACTCGTCTCACTTCGGGGAGCTGTTTTTT
TRBJ1-3,TRBV19,.,.,CASSLGTAGSTIYF,TGTGCCAGTAGTCTCGGGACTGCTGGAAGCACCATATATTTT
TRBJ2-4,TRBV2,.,few,CASSEGVLGNIQYF,TGTGCCAGCAGTGAAGGCGTACTGGGAAACATTCAGTACTTC
TRBJ2-5,TRBV20-1,TRBD2,many,CSAYDSGGAVEETQYF,TGCAGTGCTTATGATAGCGGGGGGGCAGTAGAAGAGACCCAGTACTTC
TRBJ2-2,TRBV5-4,TRBD1,.,CATKPGTGFGELFF,TGTGCCACAAAGCCAGGGACAGGATTCGGGGAGCTGTTTTTT